These 30 T cell receptor beta chains were all obtained from the same sample, sequenced in a study of regulatory T cells in long-lasting Graves disease. Time point denoted: newly diagnosed GD, antithyroid drugs for less than 3 months. Researchers made the TCR library from RNA that was extracted from PBMCs. HTBI primers from iRepertoire and Arm-PCR of CDR3 regions yielded the TCR beta libraries. TCRdb re-called the multiplex PCR reads with MiXCR, one entry per CDR3 protein. The sample consists of 350,000 to 550,000 distinct CDR3 sequences, roughly 17% of them appearing once. The same sample was also used in a study of T cells in Graves' hyperthyroidism and ophthalmopathy.

Sequences were derived from peripheral blood mononuclear cells (PBMCs), sampled at new diagnosis, from a patient treated with antithyroid drugs. These receptors originate from a woman aged 18-30 years with Graves disease.

Points on this clonotype: This likely comes from a read error, as the CDR3 has no conserved phenylalanine or tryptophan at its end. The chain links TRBV11-2 to TRBJ2-1, with TRBD2 matching 13 bases. V shed 5 bases, J shed 12 bases, and the junction held 10 bases outside the gene matches. The germline V gene encodes CDR1 SGHAT and CDR2 FQNNGV. CDR3 length: 15 amino acids. Here the CDR3 DNA reads TGTGCCAGCAGCACCGGGACTAGCGGGAACTATGGGCAGTTCGTC. It encodes CASSTGTSGNYGQFV.

This clonotype was counted only a few times. V usage is TRBV28 and J usage is TRBJ2-7; 11 nucleotides align to TRBD2. The CDR3 length is 18 residues. Germline trimming cut 5 bases from V and 7 bases from J; bases unmatched to any gene: 19. Germline lookup yields CDR1 MDHEN and CDR2 SYDVKM. The CDR3 region is CASSLLPQLAGDLEEQYF. The CDR3 nucleotides read TGTGCCAGCAGTCTCCTGCCGCAACTAGCGGGAGACTTGGAGGAGCAGTACTTC.

This clonotype came up a few times. The chain is built from TRBV5-1 and TRBJ2-1, with 9 bases aligning to TRBD2. The V gene's germline CDR1 is SGHRS and CDR2 YFSETQ. This CDR3 comprises 18 residues. The V segment lost 1 base and the J segment 5 bases; nucleotides outside the gene matches: 13. CDR3 sequence: CASSLLFSGRGSDNEQFF. The CDR3 DNA follows: TGCGCCAGCAGCTTGTTATTTAGCGGGAGAGGGTCTGACAATGAGCAGTTCTTC.

This CDR3 reads CASSLAGKMGEQDQPQHF. As DNA, the CDR3 is TGTGCCAGCAGCTTGGCCGGGAAAATGGGGGAACAGGATCAGCCCCAGCATTTT. The genes are TRBV5-6 and TRBJ1-5, with a weak D call TRBD1 (5 bases). Germline V gives CDR1 SGHDT, CDR2 YYEEEE. This CDR3 has 18 residues. Trimming stripped 0 bases from V and 5 bases from J, with 21 bases between.

The rearrangement uses TRBV12-3 or TRBV12-4 and TRBJ2-7, with TRBD2 identical over 12 bases. V was pared by 4 bases and J by 6 bases, with 4 bases of the junction left unmatched. The CDR3 extends over 14 amino acids. The CDR3 nucleotides are TGTGCCAGCAGTTCTAGCGGGAGGGCTTGCGAGCAGTACTTC. Amino acids: CASSSSGRACEQYF.

The sample holds many counts of this clonotype. The chain employs TRBV15 and TRBJ1-5, with 8 bases matching TRBD1. Trimming removed 6 bases from V and 5 bases from J; junction bases left unmatched: 9. Germline V lookup: CDR1 LNHNV, CDR2 YYDKDF (reference sequence). CDR3 length equals 15 residues. The CDR3 region is CATRSTGDWDQPQHF. DNA of the CDR3: TGTGCCACCAGGTCGACAGGGGATTGGGATCAGCCCCAGCATTTT.

This clonotype was detected many times. V gene TRBV11-3 combines with J gene TRBJ2-7; D remains unclear. Per germline, CDR1 SGHNT and CDR2 YENEEA. V lost 6 bases and J 1 base, leaving 10 bases between the germline ends. This CDR3 comprises 13 residues. The CDR3 region is CASRQGPSYEQYF. DNA for the CDR3: TGTGCCAGCAGGCAAGGGCCATCCTACGAGCAGTACTTC.

This clonotype has more than one count but fewer than ten. The rearrangement links TRBV7-9 to TRBJ2-7; maybe TRBD2 (6 bases). V lost 0 bases and J 6 bases, leaving 18 bases between the germline ends. This CDR3 region has 16 residues. Per the germline V gene, CDR1 is SEHNR and CDR2 is FQNEAQ (reference sequence). The CDR3 sequence is CASSLAGAGGAGEQYF. The CDR3, as DNA: TGTGCCAGCAGCTTAGCGGGCGCCGGGGGAGCGGGCGAGCAGTACTTC. Full variable domain (missing parts from reference TRBV7-9 and TRBJ2-7): DTGVSQNPRHKITKRGQNVTFRCDPISEHNRLYWYRQTLGQGPEFLTYFQNEAQLEKSRLLSDRFSAERPKGSFSTLEIQRTEQGDSAMYLCASSLAGAGGAGEQYFGPGTRLTVT.

The chain couples TRBV6-5 to TRBJ2-7; tentatively, D is TRBD1 (6 bases). The CDR3 totals 14 residues. Deletions cut 4 bases from V and 6 bases from J, with 16 bases between. Germline loops: CDR1 MNHEY, CDR2 SVGAGI. In nucleotides, the CDR3 is TGTGCCAGCAGTTGGCAGTCACAGGGAGTCGAGCAGTACTTC. Its protein is CASSWQSQGVEQYF.

This clonotype has a count of ten or more. The chain carries TRBV27 and TRBJ2-1; TRBD2 agrees at 12 bases. The CDR3 loop spans 15 amino acids. Germline CDR1 is MNHEY and CDR2 is SMNVEV (reference sequence). The V segment lost 8 bases and the J segment 7 bases; nucleotides outside the gene matches: 9. The CDR3 DNA is TGTGCCAGCCGTGCTGGACTAGCGGGAACTAATGAGCAGTTCTTC. Translating gives CASRAGLAGTNEQFF.

This clonotype came up many times. The V call is TRBV28, the J call TRBJ2-2; D remains unclear. The CDR3 is made up of 13 amino acids. Germline V gene data show CDR1 as MDHEN and CDR2 as SYDVKM. The V end was cut by 2 bases, the J end by 7 bases, with 8 bases between. CDR3 in DNA: TGTGCCAGCAGTTTAGGGTTAAGCGGGGAGCTGTTTTTT. Translated, it gives CASSLGLSGELFF.

The table lists this clonotype with many counts. The chain's CDR3 is CASSPEGLGGYEQYF. The DNA for the CDR3 is TGTGCCAGCAGTCCCGAGGGACTAGGAGGCTACGAGCAGTACTTC. V gene TRBV27 combines with J gene TRBJ2-7; 8 nucleotides match TRBD2. With 5 bases clipped from V and 3 bases from J, the junction kept 9 bases outside the gene matches. The CDR3 covers 15 residues. Germline CDR1 is MNHEY and CDR2 is SMNVEV (reference sequence).

This chain links TRBV19 with TRBJ2-7, with 8 nucleotides matching TRBD1. This CDR3 comprises 16 residues. V lost 3 bases to trimming and J lost 0 bases; unmatched junction nucleotides: 7. CDR1 is LNHDA and CDR2 is SQIVND in the germline V gene (reference sequence). CDR3 protein: CASSISTGGSSYEQYF. CDR3 DNA: TGTGCCAGTAGTATCTCCACAGGGGGAAGCTCCTACGAGCAGTACTTC.

The rearrangement links TRBV7-9 to TRBJ2-7, with TRBD2 as a possible D gene (6 bases). CDR1 is SEHNR, CDR2 FQNEAQ, per germline (reference sequence). V was clipped by 8 bases and J by 0 bases, with 17 bases between them. This CDR3 is built from 15 residues. The CDR3 bases are TGTGCCAGCTCGGAGGGCGGGATAAGCTCCTACGAGCAGTACTTC. This translates into CASSEGGISSYEQYF.

Ten or more counts support this clonotype. The rearrangement links TRBV2 to TRBJ2-3; D gene unclear. Germline V gene sequence: CDR1 SNHLY, CDR2 FYNNEI. This CDR3 region has 15 residues. Trimming pared 0 bases from V and 0 bases from J, leaving 7 bases between. CDR3 nucleotides: TGTGCCAGCAGTGAAGCTGCCGGAAGCACAGATACGCAGTATTTT. Amino acid sequence: CASSEAAGSTDTQYF.

The chain recombines TRBV6-9 with TRBJ2-6; weak D call: TRBD1 (5 bases). The CDR3 loop spans 16 amino acids. The germline V gene has CDR1 MNHGY and CDR2 SVAAGI. The V and J ends lost 3 bases and 3 bases respectively, with 12 bases between them. DNA of the CDR3: TGTGCCAGCAGTTACGTTCAGGGTAATGGGGCCAACGTCCTGACTTTC. Its protein product is CASSYVQGNGANVLTF.

In this sample, this clonotype turned up many times. The gene calls are TRBV20-1 and TRBJ1-5; no definite D call. This CDR3 has 13 amino acids. CDR1 is DFQATT, CDR2 SNEGSKA, per germline (reference sequence). Deletions cut 6 bases from V and 5 bases from J, with 14 bases between. The CDR3 reads CSATGNRDQPQHF. CDR3 in DNA: TGCAGTGCGACCGGGAATCGCGATCAGCCCCAGCATTTT.

This clonotype was found a few times. V is TRBV28 and J is TRBJ2-7; 15 bases line up with TRBD2. Germline V lookup: CDR1 MDHEN, CDR2 SYDVKM. This CDR3 is 17 amino acids long. V was clipped by 5 bases and J by 2 bases; unmatched bases: 7. The CDR3 DNA reads TGTGCCAGCAGTCCTTTTAGGACTAGCGGGAGGGCCTACGAGCAGTACTTC. Translating gives CASSPFRTSGRAYEQYF.

As concerns this clonotype: A junction end diverges from the germline sequence, so it may reflect a read error. This chain links TRBV5-5 with TRBJ2-2; a weak D match, TRBD2 (6 bases). Germline CDR1 reads SGHKS; CDR2 reads YYEKEE (reference sequence). The CDR3 is 15 residues long. The CDR3, as DNA: TGCGCCAGCAGCCAAGATAGCGGTTCAGGGGGGGAGCTGTTTTTT. It specifies CASSQDSGSGGELFF.

Many counts were recorded for this clonotype. The chain joins TRBV10-3 to TRBJ1-1; no reliable D call. The V end was cut by 4 bases, the J end by 1 base, with 7 bases between. CDR3 length: 13 residues. CDR1 and CDR2 from the germline V gene are ENHRY and SYGVKD. CDR3 sequence reads: CAISGIGNTEAFF. The CDR3 DNA reads TGTGCCATCAGTGGTATAGGGAACACTGAAGCTTTCTTT.

This clonotype was seen more than once but under ten times. This chain joins TRBV29-1 and TRBJ1-4; 7 bases fit TRBD1. This CDR3 comprises 14 residues. The V gene's germline CDR1 is SQVTM and CDR2 ANQGSEA. V was clipped by 5 bases and J by 7 bases; unmatched bases: 10. CDR3 sequence reads: CSVKRQGRSEKLFF. CDR3 bases: TGCAGCGTTAAACGACAGGGACGGAGTGAAAAACTGTTTTTT. Filled out from reference TRBV29-1 and TRBJ1-4, the complete variable domain reads SAVISQKPSRDICQRGTSLTIQCQVDSQVTMMFWYRQQPGQSLTLIATANQGSEATYESGFVIDKFPISRPNLTFSTLTVSNMSPEDSSIYLCSVKRQGRSEKLFFGSGTQLSVL.

The chain combines TRBV3-1 with TRBJ2-7; 10 nucleotides match TRBD2. Trimming at V came to 4 bases and at J to 3 bases, leaving 6 bases not matched to a gene. Per the germline V gene, CDR1 is LGHDT and CDR2 is YNNKEL (reference sequence). The CDR3 extends over 15 amino acids. CDR3 region: CASSPTTSGIYEQYF. The CDR3 DNA follows: TGTGCCAGCAGCCCCACAACTAGCGGGATCTACGAGCAGTACTTC.

Only a few counts were recorded for this clonotype. This rearrangement joins TRBV24-1 to TRBJ2-7; D unclear. The V gene's germline CDR1 is KGHDR and CDR2 SFDVKD. The length of the CDR3 is 13 residues. V was trimmed by 5 bases and J by 2 bases, leaving 9 bases between them. The CDR3, as DNA: TGTGCCACCAGTGGCGGCGCAACCTACGAGCAGTACTTC. Residues: CATSGGATYEQYF.

This clonotype was counted at least ten times. An end of the junction does not agree with germline; a read error may underlie this. This chain joins TRBV3-1 and TRBJ2-7; a possible D gene is TRBD1 (6 bases). The CDR3 totals 16 residues. Germline assignment: CDR1 LGHDT and CDR2 YNNKEL (reference sequence). CDR3 in amino acids: CASSQDLGQSSYEQYF. The CDR3 nucleotides read TGCGCCAGCAGCCAAGATTTGGGACAAAGCTCCTACGAGCAGTACTTC.

Remarks on this clonotype: This may stem from a read error, because a much larger clone lies one nucleotide away. Likely a read error: the CDR3 ends without its conserved phenylalanine or tryptophan. V is TRBV6-9 and J is TRBJ2-1, with 9 bases that match TRBD2. Germline V gives CDR1 MNHGY, CDR2 SVAAGI. The CDR3 spans 15 residues. J gave up 11 bases and V 3 bases, and 11 bases lay outside the gene matches. CDR3 DNA sequence: TGTGCCAGCAGTTACGGCGGGAGGGCCGCTCCGAAGCAGTTCCTC. Its translation: CASSYGGRAAPKQFL.

This clonotype was recorded many times. This chain links TRBV11-1 with TRBJ2-1, with D perhaps being TRBD1 or TRBD2 (5 bases each). Per the germline V gene, CDR1 is SGHAT and CDR2 is FQDESV (reference sequence). V lost 5 bases and J lost 0, with 11 bases in between. This CDR3 spans 15 amino acids. The CDR3 protein is CASSTGASSYNEQFF. CDR3 DNA: TGTGCCAGCAGCACCGGGGCTAGCTCCTACAATGAGCAGTTCTTC. The whole variable domain, remainder taken from reference TRBV11-1 and TRBJ2-1, is EAEVAQSPRYKITEKSQAVAFWCDPISGHATLYWYRQILGQGPELLVQFQDESVVDDSQLPKDRFSAERLKGVDSTLKIQPAELGDSAMYLCASSTGASSYNEQFFGPGTRLTVL.

There are a few counts of this clonotype. The CDR3 nucleotides read TGTGCCAGCAGCCGACGACTAGCGGGAGGATACAATGAGCAGTTCTTC. Translated, it gives CASSRRLAGGYNEQFF. The J gene is TRBJ2-1, the V gene TRBV6-1; 13 nucleotides line up with TRBD2. V lost 6 bases and J lost 4; bases outside the gene matches: 6. Looked up from germline, CDR1 is MNHNS and CDR2 is SASEGT. This CDR3 has 16 residues.

This clonotype has ten or more counts. The chain joins TRBV2 to TRBJ2-2, with D unclear. V was cut by 3 bases and J by 8 bases, with 10 bases left in between. Germline loops: CDR1 SNHLY, CDR2 FYNNEI. This CDR3 has 13 residues. The CDR3 is CASSEAPQGELFF. CDR3 DNA sequence: TGTGCCAGCAGTGAGGCTCCCCAAGGGGAGCTGTTTTTT.

The sample holds one count of this clonotype. V is TRBV10-1 and J is TRBJ1-1, with a possible D match to TRBD1 (5 bases). Deletions cut 2 bases from V and 4 bases from J, with 11 bases between. Germline CDR1 is WNHNN and CDR2 is SYGVQD (reference sequence). The CDR3 extends over 14 amino acids. The CDR3 sequence: CASSEGGERTEAFF. CDR3 sequence (DNA): TGCGCCAGCAGTGAGGGGGGGGAACGCACTGAAGCTTTCTTT.

Ten or more counts support this clonotype. The chain uses TRBV19 and TRBJ2-1; possible D gene TRBD1, 6 bases. V was cut by 5 bases and J by 0 bases, with 11 bases left in between. The CDR3 contains 15 residues. Per germline, CDR1 LNHDA and CDR2 SQIVND (reference sequence). For the CDR3, the DNA is TGTGCCAGTAGTGATGGACAGCTCTCCTACAATGAGCAGTTCTTC. Protein: CASSDGQLSYNEQFF.